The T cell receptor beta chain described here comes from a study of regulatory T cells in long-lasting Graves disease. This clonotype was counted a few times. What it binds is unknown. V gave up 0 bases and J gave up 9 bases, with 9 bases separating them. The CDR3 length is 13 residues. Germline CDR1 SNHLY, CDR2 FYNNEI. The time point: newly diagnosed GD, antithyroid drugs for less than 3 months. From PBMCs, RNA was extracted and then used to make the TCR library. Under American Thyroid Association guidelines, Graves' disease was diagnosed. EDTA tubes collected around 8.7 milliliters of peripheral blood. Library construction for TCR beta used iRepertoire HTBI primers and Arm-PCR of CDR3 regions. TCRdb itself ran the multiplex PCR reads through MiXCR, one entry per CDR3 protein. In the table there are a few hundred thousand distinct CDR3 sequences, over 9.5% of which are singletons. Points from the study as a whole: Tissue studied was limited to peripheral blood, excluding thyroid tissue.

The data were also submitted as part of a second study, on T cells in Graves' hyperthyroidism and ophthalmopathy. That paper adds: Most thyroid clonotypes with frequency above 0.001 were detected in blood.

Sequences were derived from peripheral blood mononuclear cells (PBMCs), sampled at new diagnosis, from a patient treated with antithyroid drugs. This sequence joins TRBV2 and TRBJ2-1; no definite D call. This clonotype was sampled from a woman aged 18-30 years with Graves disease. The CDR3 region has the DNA TGTGCCAGCAGTGAAGCACCGACGGTTGAGCAGTTCTTC. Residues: CASSEAPTVEQFF.